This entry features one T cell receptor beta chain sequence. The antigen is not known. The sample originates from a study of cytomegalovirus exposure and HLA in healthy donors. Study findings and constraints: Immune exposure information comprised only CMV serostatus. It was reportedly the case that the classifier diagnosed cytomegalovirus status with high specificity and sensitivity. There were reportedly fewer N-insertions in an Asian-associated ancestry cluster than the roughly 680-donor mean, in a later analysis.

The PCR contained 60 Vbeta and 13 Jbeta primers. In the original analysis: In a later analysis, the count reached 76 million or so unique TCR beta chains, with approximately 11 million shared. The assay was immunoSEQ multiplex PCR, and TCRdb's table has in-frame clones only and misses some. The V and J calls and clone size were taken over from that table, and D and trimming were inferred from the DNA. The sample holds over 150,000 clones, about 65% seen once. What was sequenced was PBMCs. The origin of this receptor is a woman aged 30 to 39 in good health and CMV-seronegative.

CDR3 protein: CASSTIFRDRVGYGYTF. In nucleotides, the CDR3 is TGCGCCAGCAGCACTATTTTCCGGGACAGGGTAGGGTATGGCTACACCTTC. V and J are TRBV5-1 and TRBJ1-2; 9 nucleotides agree with TRBD1. This CDR3 has 17 amino acids. Germline values: CDR1 SGHRS, CDR2 YFSETQ. V gave up 4 bases and J gave up 5 bases; unmatched junction bases: 15.